This T cell receptor beta chain was observed in a study of OX40 agonist ivuxolimab in advanced cancers. Looked up from germline, CDR1 is DFQATT and CDR2 is SNEGSKA (reference sequence). This CDR3 spans 10 amino acids. Profiling relied on immunoSEQ multiplex PCR, and the TCRdb table lists in-frame clones only, not all of them. This sample carries tens of thousands of clones, approximately 89% of them seen once, and the ten largest clones take more than 4.5%. The chain joins TRBV20-1 to TRBJ1-2, with 10 bases identical to TRBD1. The receptor's source is an adult with an advanced solid tumor such as melanoma, head and neck, liver or kidney cancer. The sample in question was CD4+ or CD8+ T cells sorted from blood, obtained in a trial of the OX40 agonist ivuxolimab. The CDR3 coding sequence is TGCAGGGGACAGGGGTATGGCTACACCTTC. This encodes CRGQGYGYTF.